This TCR beta chain derives from a study of identical twins. Looked up from germline, CDR1 is LGHDT and CDR2 is YNNKEL (reference sequence). V dropped 7 bases and J dropped 10 bases, with 22 bases sitting between them. The CDR3 runs 15 residues. Via MiXCR, TCRdb re-called the 5' RACE reads, giving one row per CDR3 protein. The repertoire holds some 440,000 distinct CDR3 sequences, with 20% to 30% as singletons. A further study also used this sample, focusing on T cells expressing NK-cell markers.

The chain combines TRBV3-1 with TRBJ2-2; a possible D gene is TRBD2 (6 bases). The receptor was derived from a woman aged 18-29 years in good health. Sequenced: CD4+ T cells sorted from blood. CDR3 residues: CASIRAGTGDEELFF. CDR3 coding DNA: TGTGCCAGCATCCGTGCCGGGACGGGGGATGAGGAGCTGTTTTTT. The variable domain in full, completed from reference TRBV3-1 and TRBJ2-2, reads DTAVSQTPKYLVTQMGNDKSIKCEQNLGHDTMYWYKQDSKKFLKIMFSYNNKELIINETVPNRFSPKSPDKAHLNLHINSLELGDSAVYFCASIRAGTGDEELFFGEGSRLTVL.